The 13 T cell receptor beta chains below were found in one sample sequenced in a study of blood T cell repertoires in COVID-19. Here immunoSEQ multiplex PCR was the method, and the copy in TCRdb shows in-frame clones only, minus some. The data show 130,000 or so clones, about 79% seen once. Input material: peripheral blood. The receptor source for this set is a woman in her 70s with acute or convalescent COVID-19.

The V and J genes are TRBV6-5 and TRBJ1-2; D is ambiguous. CDR1 and CDR2 (germline): MNHEY, SVGAGI. This CDR3 contains 12 residues. Trimming took 6 bases from V and 4 from J, leaving 9 bases between them. The CDR3 reads CASRSAAYGYTF. The CDR3 DNA reads as TGTGCCAGCAGGTCGGCGGCCTATGGCTACACCTTC.

The chain joins TRBV5-6 to TRBJ1-2; 7 bases line up with TRBD1. CDR1 and CDR2 (germline): SGHDT, YYEEEE. V was clipped by 3 bases and J by 4 bases; unmatched bases: 6. The CDR3 has 14 residues. The CDR3 DNA is TGTGCCAGCAGCTGGGGGACAGAAACCTATGGCTACACCTTC. As protein: CASSWGTETYGYTF.

The chain couples TRBV28 to TRBJ1-5, with D uncertain. From germline, CDR1 is MDHEN and CDR2 SYDVKM. V was cut by 5 bases and J by 1 base, with 12 bases left in between. The CDR3 sequence is 15 residues long. CDR3 in amino acids: CASSTLSGSNQPQHF. The CDR3, as DNA: TGTGCCAGCAGTACACTCTCAGGAAGCAATCAGCCCCAGCATTTT.

The chain joins TRBV5-6 to TRBJ1-1; maybe TRBD1 (6 bases). V lost 0 bases to trimming and J lost 11 bases, with 14 bases between them. The CDR3 loop spans 13 amino acids. CDR1 is SGHDT, CDR2 YYEEEE, per germline. In DNA, the CDR3 is TGTGCCAGCAGCTTGGCGCAGGGGTTGAACGCTTTCTTT. Protein product: CASSLAQGLNAFF.

CDR3 amino acids: CASSNKVRARVFAEAFF. DNA for the CDR3: TGTGCCAGCAGCAATAAGGTCCGTGCCAGGGTGTTTGCTGAAGCTTTCTTT. The rearrangement joins TRBV21-1 to TRBJ1-1; the D call in the table, TRBD1, was not verified against the DNA. TRBV21-1 is recorded as a pseudogene. This CDR3 is 17 amino acids long.

This chain joins TRBV6-2 or TRBV6-3 and TRBJ1-1, with TRBD1 identical over 9 bases. The germline V gene encodes CDR1 MNHEY and CDR2 SVGEGT. The CDR3 totals 16 residues. V shed 5 bases and J 1 base; nucleotides not matched to a gene: 8. CDR3 nucleotides: TGTGCCAGCAGTAAACAACAGGGGGCGCGGAACACTGAAGCTTTCTTT. It specifies CASSKQQGARNTEAFF.

The genes are TRBV27 and TRBJ2-2; TRBD2 aligns across 14 bases. V shed 3 bases, J shed 5 bases, and the junction held 5 bases outside the gene matches. CDR3 length: 17 amino acids. Germline CDR1 reads MNHEY; CDR2 reads SMNVEV (reference sequence). The CDR3 loop is CASSLTSGGAVTGELFF. The DNA of the CDR3 is TGTGCCAGCAGTTTGACTAGCGGGGGGGCGGTAACCGGGGAGCTGTTTTTT.

This rearrangement joins TRBV5-1 to TRBJ1-1; TRBD1 aligns across 8 bases. This CDR3 contains 13 residues. V dropped 4 bases and J dropped 7; count of bases not matched to a gene: 6. Per the germline V gene, CDR1 is SGHRS and CDR2 is YFSETQ. CDR3 DNA: TGCGCCAGCAGCGGAAAGGGACAGGATGAAGCTTTCTTT. Translated, it gives CASSGKGQDEAFF.

This clone is labeled as medium-sized. The V and J genes are TRBV2 and TRBJ1-2; 7 positions agree with TRBD1. CDR1 is SNHLY and CDR2 is FYNNEI in the germline V gene. This CDR3 comprises 11 residues. J was trimmed by 8 bases and V by 7 bases; bases with no gene match: 4. CDR3 loop: CASKGARGYTF. The DNA for the CDR3 is TGTGCCAGCAAGGGGGCGCGGGGCTACACCTTC.

This rearrangement joins TRBV18 to TRBJ1-1; 7 bases fit TRBD1. The germline gives CDR1 KGHSH, CDR2 LQKENI. The CDR3 is made up of 16 amino acids. With 3 bases clipped from V and 1 base from J, the junction kept 8 bases outside the gene matches. The CDR3 DNA is TGTGCCAGCTCACCCAGGGGGGCTCTAGGGAACACTGAAGCTTTCTTT. Its translation is CASSPRGALGNTEAFF. Supplemented by reference TRBV18 and TRBJ1-1, the full variable domain reads NAGVMQNPRHLVRRRGQEARLRCSPMKGHSHVYWYRQLPEEGLKFMVYLQKENIIDESGMPKERFSAEFPKEGPSILRIQQVVRGDSAAYFCASSPRGALGNTEAFFGQGTRLTVV.

This clone showed up just once. The V and J genes are TRBV5-1 and TRBJ2-6; D unresolved. The V gene's germline CDR1 is SGHRS and CDR2 YFSETQ. Between the trimmed V and J ends, which lost 1 base and 0 bases, there was a span of 8 bases. The CDR3 has 16 amino acids. The CDR3 DNA follows: TGCGCCAGCAGCTTGTCTGGCAACTCTGGGGCCAACGTCCTGACTTTC. This codes for CASSLSGNSGANVLTF. Variable domain in full (rest from reference TRBV5-1 and TRBJ2-6): KAGVTQTPRYLIKTRGQQVTLSCSPISGHRSVSWYQQTPGQGLQFLFEYFSETQRNKGNFPGRFSGRQFSNSRSEMNVSTLELGDSALYLCASSLSGNSGANVLTFGAGSRLTVL.

This clone was counted a single time. This rearrangement joins TRBV11-3 to TRBJ2-7; D perhaps matches TRBD1 (5 bases). CDR3 length equals 14 residues. Germline-derived CDR1 and CDR2 are SGHNT and YENEEA. The V gene lost 5 bases and the J gene lost 2 bases, with 13 bases spanning the gap. This CDR3 is CASSPTPGPYEQYF. For the CDR3, the DNA is TGTGCCAGCAGCCCAACGCCAGGGCCCTACGAGCAGTACTTC.

The J gene is TRBJ2-1, the V gene TRBV4-2; 8 bases are a match to TRBD2. V lost 0 bases and J lost 6; bases outside the gene matches: 7. This CDR3 is 16 amino acids long. CDR1 is LGHNA, CDR2 YNFKEQ, per germline. The chain's CDR3 is CASSQDPGLGSNEQFF. DNA for the CDR3: TGTGCCAGCAGCCAAGATCCGGGACTAGGGTCCAATGAGCAGTTCTTC.